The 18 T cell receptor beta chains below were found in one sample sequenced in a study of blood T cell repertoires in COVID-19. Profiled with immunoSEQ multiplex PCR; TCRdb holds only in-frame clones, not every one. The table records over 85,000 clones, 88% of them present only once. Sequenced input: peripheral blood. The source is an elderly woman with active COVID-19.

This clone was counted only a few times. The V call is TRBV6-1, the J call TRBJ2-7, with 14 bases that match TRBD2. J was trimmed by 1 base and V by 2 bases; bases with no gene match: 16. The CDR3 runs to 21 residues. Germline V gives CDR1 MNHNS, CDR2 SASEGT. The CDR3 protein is CASSETGLAGEKVVRSYEQYF. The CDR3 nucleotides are TGTGCCAGCAGTGAAACGGGACTAGCGGGAGAGAAGGTAGTTCGGTCCTACGAGCAGTACTTC.

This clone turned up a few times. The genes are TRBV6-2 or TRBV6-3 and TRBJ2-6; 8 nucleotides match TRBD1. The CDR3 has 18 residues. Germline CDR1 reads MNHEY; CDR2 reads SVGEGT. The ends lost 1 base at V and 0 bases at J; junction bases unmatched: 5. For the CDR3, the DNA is TGTGCCAGCAGTTACTGGGGACAGGAAGACTCTGGGGCCAACGTCCTGACTTTC. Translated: CASSYWGQEDSGANVLTF.

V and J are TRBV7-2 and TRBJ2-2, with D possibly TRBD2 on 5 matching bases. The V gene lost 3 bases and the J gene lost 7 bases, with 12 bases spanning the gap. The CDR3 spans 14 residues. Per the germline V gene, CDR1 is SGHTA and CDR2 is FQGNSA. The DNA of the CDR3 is TGTGCCAGCAGCTTCGGACTGGAGATCGGGGAGCTGTTTTTT. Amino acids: CASSFGLEIGELFF. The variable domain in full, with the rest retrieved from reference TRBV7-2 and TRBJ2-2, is GAGVSQSPSNKVTEKGKDVELRCDPISGHTALYWYRQSLGQGLEFLIYFQGNSAPDKSGLPSDRFSAERTGGSVSTLTIQRTQQEDSAVYLCASSFGLEIGELFFGEGSRLTVL.

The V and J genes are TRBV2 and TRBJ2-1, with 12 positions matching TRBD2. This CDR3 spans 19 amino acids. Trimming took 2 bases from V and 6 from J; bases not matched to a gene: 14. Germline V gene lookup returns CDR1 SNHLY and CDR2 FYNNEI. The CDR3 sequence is CASSETPGLAGEAANEQFF. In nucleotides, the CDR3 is TGTGCCAGCAGTGAAACGCCGGGACTAGCGGGTGAAGCCGCCAATGAGCAGTTCTTC.

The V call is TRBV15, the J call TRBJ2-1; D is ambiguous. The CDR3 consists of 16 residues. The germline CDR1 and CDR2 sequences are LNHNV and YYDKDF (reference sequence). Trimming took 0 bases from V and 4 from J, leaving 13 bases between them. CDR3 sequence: CATSRDPLQQYNEQFF. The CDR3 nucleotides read TGTGCCACCAGCAGAGATCCACTACAACAATACAATGAGCAGTTCTTC.

The CDR3 here is CASSRHYTEAFF. CDR3 DNA: TGTGCCAGCAGTCGCCACTACACTGAAGCTTTCTTT. The genes are TRBV12-3 or TRBV12-4 and TRBJ1-1; D is unclear. The CDR3 consists of 12 residues. Between the trimmed V and J ends, which lost 5 bases and 3 bases, there was a span of 7 bases.

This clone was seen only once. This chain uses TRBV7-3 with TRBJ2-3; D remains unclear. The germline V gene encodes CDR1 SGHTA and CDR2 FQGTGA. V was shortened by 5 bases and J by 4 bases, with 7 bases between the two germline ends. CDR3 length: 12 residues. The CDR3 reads CASSVGADTQYF. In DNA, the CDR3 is TGTGCCAGCAGCGTCGGAGCAGATACGCAGTATTTT.

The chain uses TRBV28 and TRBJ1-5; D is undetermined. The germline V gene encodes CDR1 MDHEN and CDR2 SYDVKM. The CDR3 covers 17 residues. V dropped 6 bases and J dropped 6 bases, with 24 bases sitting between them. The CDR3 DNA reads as TGTGCCAGCAGATCCGACTATCTAGGCCCCCAAGTTCAGCCCCAGCATTTT. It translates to CASRSDYLGPQVQPQHF.

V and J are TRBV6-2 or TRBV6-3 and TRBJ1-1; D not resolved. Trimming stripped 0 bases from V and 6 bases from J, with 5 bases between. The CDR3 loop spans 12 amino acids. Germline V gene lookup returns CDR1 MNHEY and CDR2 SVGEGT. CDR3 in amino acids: CASSYSKSEAFF. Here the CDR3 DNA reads TGTGCCAGCAGTTACTCCAAATCTGAAGCTTTCTTT.

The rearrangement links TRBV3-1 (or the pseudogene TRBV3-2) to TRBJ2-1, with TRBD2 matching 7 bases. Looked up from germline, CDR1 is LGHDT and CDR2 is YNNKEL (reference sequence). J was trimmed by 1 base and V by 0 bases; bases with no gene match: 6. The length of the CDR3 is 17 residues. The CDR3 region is CASSQEGGSGSYNEQFF. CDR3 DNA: TGTGCCAGCAGCCAAGAGGGCGGGAGTGGTTCCTACAATGAGCAGTTCTTC.

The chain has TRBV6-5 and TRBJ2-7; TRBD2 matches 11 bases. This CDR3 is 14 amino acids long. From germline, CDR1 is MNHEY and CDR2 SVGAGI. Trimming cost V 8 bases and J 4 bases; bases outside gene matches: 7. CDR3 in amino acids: CASSLAGGPYEQYF. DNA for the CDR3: TGTGCCAGCTCTTTAGCGGGAGGGCCTTACGAGCAGTACTTC.

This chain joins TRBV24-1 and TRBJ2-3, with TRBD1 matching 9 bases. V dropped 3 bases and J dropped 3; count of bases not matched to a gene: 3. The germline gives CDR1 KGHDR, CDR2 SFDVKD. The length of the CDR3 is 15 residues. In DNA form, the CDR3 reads TGTGCCACCAGTGATCGGACAGGGGAAACAGATACGCAGTATTTT. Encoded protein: CATSDRTGETDTQYF.

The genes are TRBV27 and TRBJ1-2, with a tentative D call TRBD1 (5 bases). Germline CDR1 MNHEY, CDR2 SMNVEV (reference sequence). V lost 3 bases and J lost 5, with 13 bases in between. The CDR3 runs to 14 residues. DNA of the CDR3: TGTGCCAGCAGTTTGTTCGGGGGAGGGTATGGCTACACCTTC. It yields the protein CASSLFGGGYGYTF.

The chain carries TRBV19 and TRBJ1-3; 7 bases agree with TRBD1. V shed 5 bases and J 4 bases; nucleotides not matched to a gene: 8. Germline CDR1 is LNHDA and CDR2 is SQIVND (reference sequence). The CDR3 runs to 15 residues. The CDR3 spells CASSSGQISGNTIYF. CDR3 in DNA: TGTGCCAGTAGTTCGGGACAGATTTCCGGAAACACCATATATTTT.

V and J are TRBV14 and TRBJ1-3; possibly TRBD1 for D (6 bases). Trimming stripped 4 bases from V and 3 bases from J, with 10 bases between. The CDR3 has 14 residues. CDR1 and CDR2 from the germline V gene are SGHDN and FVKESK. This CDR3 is CASSPTRGGNTIYF. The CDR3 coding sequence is TGTGCCAGCAGCCCGACCAGGGGTGGAAACACCATATATTTT.

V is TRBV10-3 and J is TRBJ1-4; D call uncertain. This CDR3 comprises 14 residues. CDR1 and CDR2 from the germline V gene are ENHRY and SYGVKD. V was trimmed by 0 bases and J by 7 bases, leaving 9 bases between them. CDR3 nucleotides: TGTGCCATCAGTGAGTCGGCAGGCAGTGAAAAACTGTTTTTT. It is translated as CAISESAGSEKLFF.

The CDR3 loop reads CASSQGEGLVYSEQFF. DNA of the CDR3: TGCGCCAGCAGCCAAGGGGAGGGACTAGTTTATAGTGAGCAGTTCTTC. This chain joins TRBV4-1 and TRBJ2-1; 8 nucleotides align to TRBD2. V trimming: 1 base; J trimming: 9 bases; junction bases outside the gene matches: 11. CDR1 MGHRA and CDR2 YSYEKL come from the germline V gene. The length of the CDR3 is 16 residues.

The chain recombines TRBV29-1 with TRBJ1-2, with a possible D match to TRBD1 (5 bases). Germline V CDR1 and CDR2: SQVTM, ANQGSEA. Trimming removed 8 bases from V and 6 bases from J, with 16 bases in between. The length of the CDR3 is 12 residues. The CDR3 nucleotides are TGCAGCCTAGACTTGGGAGGGGATGGCTACACCTTC. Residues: CSLDLGGDGYTF.